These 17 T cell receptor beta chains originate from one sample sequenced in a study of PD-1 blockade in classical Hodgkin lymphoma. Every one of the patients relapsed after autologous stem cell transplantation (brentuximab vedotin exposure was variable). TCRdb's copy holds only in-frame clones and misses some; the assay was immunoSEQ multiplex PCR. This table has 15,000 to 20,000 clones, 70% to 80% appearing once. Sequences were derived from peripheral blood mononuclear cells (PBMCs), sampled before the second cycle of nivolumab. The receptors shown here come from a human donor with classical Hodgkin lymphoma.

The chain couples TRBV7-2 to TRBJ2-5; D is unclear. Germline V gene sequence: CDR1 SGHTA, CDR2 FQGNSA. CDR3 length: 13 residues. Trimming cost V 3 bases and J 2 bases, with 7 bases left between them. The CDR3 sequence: CASSFILQETQYF. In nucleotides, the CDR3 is TGTGCCAGCAGCTTTATACTTCAAGAGACCCAGTACTTC.

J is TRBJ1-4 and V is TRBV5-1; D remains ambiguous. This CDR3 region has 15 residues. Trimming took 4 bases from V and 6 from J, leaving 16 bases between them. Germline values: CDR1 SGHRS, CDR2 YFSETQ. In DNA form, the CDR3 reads TGCGCCAGCAGCCCCATCGAGGGCCTTTATGAAAAACTGTTTTTT. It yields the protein CASSPIEGLYEKLFF.

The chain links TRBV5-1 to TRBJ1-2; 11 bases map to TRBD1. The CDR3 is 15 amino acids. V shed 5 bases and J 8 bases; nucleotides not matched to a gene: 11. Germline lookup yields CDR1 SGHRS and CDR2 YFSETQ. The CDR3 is CASSGQGAHQRGYTF. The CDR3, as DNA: TGCGCCAGCAGTGGACAGGGGGCGCATCAGAGGGGCTACACCTTC.

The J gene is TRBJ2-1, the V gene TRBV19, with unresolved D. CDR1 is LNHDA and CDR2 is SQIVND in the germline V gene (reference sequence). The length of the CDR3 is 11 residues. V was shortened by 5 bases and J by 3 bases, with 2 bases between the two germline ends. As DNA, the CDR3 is TGTGCCAGTAGTCTCTACAATGAGCAGTTCTTC. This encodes CASSLYNEQFF.

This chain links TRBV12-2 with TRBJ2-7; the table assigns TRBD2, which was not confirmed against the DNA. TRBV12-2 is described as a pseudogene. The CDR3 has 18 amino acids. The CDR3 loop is CASRPSTRRDPAGHEQYF. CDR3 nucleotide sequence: TGTGCAAGTCGCCCCTCGACCAGGCGGGATCCGGCCGGCCACGAGCAGTACTTC.

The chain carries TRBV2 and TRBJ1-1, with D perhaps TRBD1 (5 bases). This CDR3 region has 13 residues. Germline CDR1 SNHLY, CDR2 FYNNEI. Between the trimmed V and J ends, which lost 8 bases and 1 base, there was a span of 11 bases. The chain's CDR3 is CASGGERNTEAFF. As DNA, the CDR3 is TGTGCCAGCGGGGGGGAAAGGAACACTGAAGCTTTCTTT.

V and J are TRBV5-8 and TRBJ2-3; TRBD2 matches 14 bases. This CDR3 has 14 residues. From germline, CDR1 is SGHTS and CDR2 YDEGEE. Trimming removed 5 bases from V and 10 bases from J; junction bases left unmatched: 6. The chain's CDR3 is CASRGLAGVSPQYF. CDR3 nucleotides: TGTGCCAGCAGGGGACTAGCGGGAGTTTCCCCGCAGTATTTT.

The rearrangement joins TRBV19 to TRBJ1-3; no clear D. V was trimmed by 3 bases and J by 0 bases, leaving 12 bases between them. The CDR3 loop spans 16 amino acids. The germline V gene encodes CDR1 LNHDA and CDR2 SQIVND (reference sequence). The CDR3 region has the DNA TGTGCCAGTAGTATCCTCGGACGGCTCTCTGGAAACACCATATATTTT. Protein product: CASSILGRLSGNTIYF. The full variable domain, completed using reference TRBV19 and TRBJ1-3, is DGGITQSPKYLFRKEGQNVTLSCEQNLNHDAMYWYRQDPGQGLRLIYYSQIVNDFQKGDIAEGYSVSREKKESFPLTVTSAQKNPTAFYLCASSILGRLSGNTIYFGEGSWLTVV.

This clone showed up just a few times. CDR3 in amino acids: CASSSGTGGGANVLTF. The CDR3 DNA reads TGCGCCAGCAGCTCCGGGACAGGGGGCGGGGCCAACGTCCTGACTTTC. V and J are TRBV5-1 and TRBJ2-6, with 12 bases fitting TRBD1. V shed 3 bases, J shed 4 bases, and the junction held 2 bases outside the gene matches. The CDR3 is 16 residues long. CDR1 is SGHRS, CDR2 YFSETQ, per germline. The full variable domain, completed using reference TRBV5-1 and TRBJ2-6, is KAGVTQTPRYLIKTRGQQVTLSCSPISGHRSVSWYQQTPGQGLQFLFEYFSETQRNKGNFPGRFSGRQFSNSRSEMNVSTLELGDSALYLCASSSGTGGGANVLTFGAGSRLTVL.

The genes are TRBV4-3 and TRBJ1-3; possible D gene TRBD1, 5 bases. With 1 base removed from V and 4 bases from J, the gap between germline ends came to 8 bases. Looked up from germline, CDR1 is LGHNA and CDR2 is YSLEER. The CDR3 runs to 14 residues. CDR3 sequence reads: CASSQATAGNTIYF. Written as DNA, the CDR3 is TGCGCCAGCAGCCAAGCGACAGCAGGAAACACCATATATTTT.

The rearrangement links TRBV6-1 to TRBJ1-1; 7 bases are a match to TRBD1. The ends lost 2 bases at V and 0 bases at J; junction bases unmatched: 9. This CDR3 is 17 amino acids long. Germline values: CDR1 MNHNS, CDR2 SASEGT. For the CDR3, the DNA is TGTGCCAGCAGTGAAAGGGGACAGCCTAGAGTGAACACTGAAGCTTTCTTT. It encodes CASSERGQPRVNTEAFF.

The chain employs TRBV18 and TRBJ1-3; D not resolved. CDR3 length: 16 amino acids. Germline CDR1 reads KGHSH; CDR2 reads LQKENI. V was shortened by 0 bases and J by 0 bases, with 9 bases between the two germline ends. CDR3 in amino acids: CASSPPEGYSGNTIYF. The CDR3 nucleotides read TGTGCCAGCTCACCACCGGAAGGGTACTCTGGAAACACCATATATTTT. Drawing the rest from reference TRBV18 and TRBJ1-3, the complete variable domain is NAGVMQNPRHLVRRRGQEARLRCSPMKGHSHVYWYRQLPEEGLKFMVYLQKENIIDESGMPKERFSAEFPKEGPSILRIQQVVRGDSAAYFCASSPPEGYSGNTIYFGEGSWLTVV.

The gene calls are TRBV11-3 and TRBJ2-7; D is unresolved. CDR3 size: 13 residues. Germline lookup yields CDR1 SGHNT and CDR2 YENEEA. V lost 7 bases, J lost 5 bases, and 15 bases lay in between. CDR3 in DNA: TGTGCCAGCACCTATATATCAGTAGACGAGCAGTACTTC. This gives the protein CASTYISVDEQYF.

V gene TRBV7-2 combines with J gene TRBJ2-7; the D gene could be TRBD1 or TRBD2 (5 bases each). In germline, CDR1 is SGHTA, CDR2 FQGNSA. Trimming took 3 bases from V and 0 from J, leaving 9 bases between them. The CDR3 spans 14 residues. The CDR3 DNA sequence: TGTGCCAGCAGCTTCCCAGGGACCTCCTACGAGCAGTACTTC. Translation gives CASSFPGTSYEQYF.

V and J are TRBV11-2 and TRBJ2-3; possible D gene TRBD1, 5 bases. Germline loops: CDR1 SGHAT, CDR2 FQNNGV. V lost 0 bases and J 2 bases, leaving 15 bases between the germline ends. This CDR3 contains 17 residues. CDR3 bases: TGTGCCAGCAGCTTAGATCGAATAGGGGCCCCCACAGATACGCAGTATTTT. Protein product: CASSLDRIGAPTDTQYF.

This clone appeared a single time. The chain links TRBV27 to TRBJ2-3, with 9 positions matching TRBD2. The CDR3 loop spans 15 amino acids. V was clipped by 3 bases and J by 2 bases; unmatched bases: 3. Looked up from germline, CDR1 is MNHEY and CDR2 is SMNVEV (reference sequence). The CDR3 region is CASSFRLADTDTQYF. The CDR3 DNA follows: TGTGCCAGCAGTTTCAGACTAGCGGACACAGATACGCAGTATTTT.

CDR3: CASSINRDGISGNTIYF. The CDR3 nucleotides read TGTGCCAGTAGTATAAACCGGGACGGCATCTCTGGAAACACCATATATTTT. The rearrangement joins TRBV19 to TRBJ1-3; tentative D call: TRBD1 (5 bases). This CDR3 comprises 17 residues. CDR1 and CDR2 (germline): LNHDA, SQIVND (reference sequence). The V end was cut by 2 bases, the J end by 0 bases, with 14 bases between.